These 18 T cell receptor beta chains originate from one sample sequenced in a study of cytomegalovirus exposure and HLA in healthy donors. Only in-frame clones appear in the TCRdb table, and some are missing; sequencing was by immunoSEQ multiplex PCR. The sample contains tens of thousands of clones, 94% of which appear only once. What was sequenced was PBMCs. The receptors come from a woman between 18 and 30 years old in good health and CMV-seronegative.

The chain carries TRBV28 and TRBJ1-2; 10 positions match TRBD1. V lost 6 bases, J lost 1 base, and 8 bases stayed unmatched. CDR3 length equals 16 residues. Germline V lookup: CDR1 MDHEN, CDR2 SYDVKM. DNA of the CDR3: TGTGCCAGCAGGACGACAGGGGGCTCTATTAACTATGGCTACACCTTC. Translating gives CASRTTGGSINYGYTF.

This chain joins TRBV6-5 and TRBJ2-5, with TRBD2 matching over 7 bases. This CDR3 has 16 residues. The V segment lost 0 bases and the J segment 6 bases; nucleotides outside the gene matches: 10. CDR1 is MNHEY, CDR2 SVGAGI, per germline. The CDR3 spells CASSYSPTTSVQTQYF. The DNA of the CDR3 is TGTGCCAGCAGTTACTCTCCCACAACTAGCGTCCAGACCCAGTACTTC.

The CDR3 is CASSLVADPSEQFF. DNA of the CDR3: TGTGCCAGCAGTTTAGTGGCAGACCCTAGTGAGCAGTTCTTC. The gene calls are TRBV6-5 and TRBJ2-1; D not certain. Deletions cut 4 bases from V and 9 bases from J, with 16 bases between. The CDR3 contains 14 residues. The V gene's germline CDR1 is MNHEY and CDR2 SVGAGI.

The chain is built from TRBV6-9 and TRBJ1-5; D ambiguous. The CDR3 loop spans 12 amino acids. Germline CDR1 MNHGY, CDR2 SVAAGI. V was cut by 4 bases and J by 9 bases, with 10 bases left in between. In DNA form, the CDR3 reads TGTGCCAGCAGTTCCCCCCGGGGGCCCCAGCATTTT. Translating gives CASSSPRGPQHF.

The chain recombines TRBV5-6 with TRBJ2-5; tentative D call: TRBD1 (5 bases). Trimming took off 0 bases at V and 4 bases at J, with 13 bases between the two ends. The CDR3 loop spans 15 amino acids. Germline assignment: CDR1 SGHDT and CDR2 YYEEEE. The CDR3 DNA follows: TGTGCCAGCAGCTTGGGTACAGGCTGGGGAGAGACCCAGTACTTC. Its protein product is CASSLGTGWGETQYF.

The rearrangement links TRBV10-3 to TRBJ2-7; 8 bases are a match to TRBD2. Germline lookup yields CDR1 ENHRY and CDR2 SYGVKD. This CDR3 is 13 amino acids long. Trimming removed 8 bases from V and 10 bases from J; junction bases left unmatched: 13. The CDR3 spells CAIRFMETSDQYF. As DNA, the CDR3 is TGTGCCATCCGCTTTATGGAGACTAGCGACCAGTACTTC.

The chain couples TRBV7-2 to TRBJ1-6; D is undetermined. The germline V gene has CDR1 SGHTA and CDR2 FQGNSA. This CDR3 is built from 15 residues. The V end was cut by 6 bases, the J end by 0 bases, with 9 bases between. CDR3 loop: CASRLRSSYNSPLHF. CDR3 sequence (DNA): TGTGCCAGCAGATTGAGGAGCTCCTATAATTCACCCCTCCACTTT.

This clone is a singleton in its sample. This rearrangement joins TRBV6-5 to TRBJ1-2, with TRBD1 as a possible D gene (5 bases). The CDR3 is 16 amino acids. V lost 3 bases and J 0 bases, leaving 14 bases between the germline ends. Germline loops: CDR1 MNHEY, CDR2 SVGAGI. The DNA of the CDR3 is TGTGCCAGCAGTTATTCGACAGTCCTAGCTAACTATGGCTACACCTTC. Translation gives CASSYSTVLANYGYTF.

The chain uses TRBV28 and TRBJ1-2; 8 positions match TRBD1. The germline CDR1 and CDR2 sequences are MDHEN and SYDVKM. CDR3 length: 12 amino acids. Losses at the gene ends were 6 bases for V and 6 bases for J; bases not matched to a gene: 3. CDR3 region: CASSTDRDGYTF. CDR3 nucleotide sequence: TGTGCCAGCAGCACGGACAGGGATGGCTACACCTTC.

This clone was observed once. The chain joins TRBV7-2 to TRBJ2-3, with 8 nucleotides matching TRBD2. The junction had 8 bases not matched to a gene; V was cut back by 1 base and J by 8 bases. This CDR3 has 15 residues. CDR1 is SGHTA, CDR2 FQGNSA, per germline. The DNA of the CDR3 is TGTGCCAGCAGCTTAGACCGGGGGGGAGGAGGTACGCAGTATTTT. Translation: CASSLDRGGGGTQYF.

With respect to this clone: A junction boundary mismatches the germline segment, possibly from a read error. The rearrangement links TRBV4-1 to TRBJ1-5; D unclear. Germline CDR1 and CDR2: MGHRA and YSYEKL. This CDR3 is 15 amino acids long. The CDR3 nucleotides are TGCGCCAGCAGTCAAGAGGCGGCAACCATTCAGCCCCAGCATTTT. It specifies CASSQEAATIQPQHF.

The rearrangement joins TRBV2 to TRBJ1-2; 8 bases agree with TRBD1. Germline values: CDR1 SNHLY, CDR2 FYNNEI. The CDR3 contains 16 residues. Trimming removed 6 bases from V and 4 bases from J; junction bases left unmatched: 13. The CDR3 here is CASRIRLTGTGYGYTF. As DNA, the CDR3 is TGTGCCAGCAGAATTAGGTTAACCGGGACAGGCTATGGCTACACCTTC.

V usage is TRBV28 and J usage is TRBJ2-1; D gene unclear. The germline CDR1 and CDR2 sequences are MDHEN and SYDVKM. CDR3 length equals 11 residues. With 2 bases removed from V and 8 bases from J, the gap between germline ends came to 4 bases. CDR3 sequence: CASSLIDEQFF. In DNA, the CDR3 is TGTGCCAGCAGTTTAATAGATGAGCAGTTCTTC.

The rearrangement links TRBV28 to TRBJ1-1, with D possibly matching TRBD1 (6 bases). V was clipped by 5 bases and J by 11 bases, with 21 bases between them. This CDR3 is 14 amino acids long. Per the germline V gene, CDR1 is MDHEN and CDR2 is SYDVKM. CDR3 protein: CASSPWDIFSRAFF. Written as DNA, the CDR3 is TGTGCCAGCAGTCCCTGGGACATTTTCAGTAGGGCTTTCTTT.

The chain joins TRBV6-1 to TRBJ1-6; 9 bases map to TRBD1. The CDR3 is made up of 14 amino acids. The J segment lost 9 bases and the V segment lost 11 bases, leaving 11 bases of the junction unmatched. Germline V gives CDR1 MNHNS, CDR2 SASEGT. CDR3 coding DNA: TGTGCCCTCAGGGGACAGGGTAACAGTTCACCCCTCCACTTT. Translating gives CALRGQGNSSPLHF.

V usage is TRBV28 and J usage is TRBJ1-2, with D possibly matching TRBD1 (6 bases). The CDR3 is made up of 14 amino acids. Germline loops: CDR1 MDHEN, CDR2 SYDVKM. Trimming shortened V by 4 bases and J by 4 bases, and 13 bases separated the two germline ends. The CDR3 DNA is TGTGCCAGCAGTTCACAGGGTGCGGGCTATGGCTACACCTTC. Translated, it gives CASSSQGAGYGYTF.

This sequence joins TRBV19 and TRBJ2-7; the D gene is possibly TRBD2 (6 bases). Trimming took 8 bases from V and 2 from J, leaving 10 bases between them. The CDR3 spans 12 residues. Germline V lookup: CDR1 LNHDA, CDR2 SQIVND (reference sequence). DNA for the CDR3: TGTGCCAGTGGGACTGGGGCCTACGAGCAGTACTTC. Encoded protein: CASGTGAYEQYF. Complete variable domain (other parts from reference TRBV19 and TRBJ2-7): DGGITQSPKYLFRKEGQNVTLSCEQNLNHDAMYWYRQDPGQGLRLIYYSQIVNDFQKGDIAEGYSVSREKKESFPLTVTSAQKNPTAFYLCASGTGAYEQYFGPGTRLTVT.

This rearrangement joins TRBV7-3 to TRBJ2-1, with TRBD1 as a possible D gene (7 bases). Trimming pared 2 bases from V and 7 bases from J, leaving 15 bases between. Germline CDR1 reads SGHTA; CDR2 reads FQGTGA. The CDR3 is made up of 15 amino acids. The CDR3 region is CASSLGQGGWNEQFF. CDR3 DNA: TGTGCCAGCAGCTTAGGCCAGGGGGGATGGAATGAGCAGTTCTTC.